These 17 T cell receptor beta chains were all obtained from the same sample, sequenced in a study of blood T cell repertoires in COVID-19. Sequencing used immunoSEQ multiplex PCR; TCRdb keeps in-frame clones, though not all of them. The table shows fewer than 65,000 clones, with over 90% occurring only once. The sample comprised peripheral blood. These receptors all stem from a man aged 45-60 years with acute or convalescent COVID-19.

V usage is TRBV24-1 and J usage is TRBJ2-3; 8 bases fit TRBD2. Germline assignment: CDR1 KGHDR and CDR2 SFDVKD. Trimming removed 7 bases from V and 0 bases from J; junction bases left unmatched: 8. The CDR3 sequence is 16 residues long. The CDR3 protein is CATSSRGVSSTDTQYF. As DNA, the CDR3 is TGTGCCACCAGCTCGCGGGGGGTATCTAGCACAGATACGCAGTATTTT.

The CDR3 DNA follows: TGCGCCAGCAGCTTGAGGGGAGGGGACGAGCAGTACTTC. Its protein product is CASSLRGGDEQYF. The chain combines TRBV5-1 with TRBJ2-7; 7 positions match TRBD2. V trimming: 1 base; J trimming: 5 bases; junction bases outside the gene matches: 3. Germline lookup yields CDR1 SGHRS and CDR2 YFSETQ. CDR3 size: 13 residues.

Remarks on this clone: Other DNA sequences in the same sample also yield this CDR3. The rearrangement links TRBV6-6 to TRBJ2-7; 11 nucleotides line up with TRBD2. Trimming took 6 bases from V and 3 from J; bases not matched to a gene: 4. Germline V gives CDR1 MNHNY, CDR2 SVGAGI (reference sequence). The CDR3 is 14 residues long. The CDR3 sequence: CASSQTSGNYEQYF. CDR3 DNA: TGTGCCAGCAGCCAGACTAGCGGGAACTACGAGCAGTACTTC.

This chain connects TRBV7-6 to TRBJ2-7; D is unclear. CDR1 and CDR2 from the germline V gene are SGHVS and FNYEAQ. With 0 bases removed from V and 3 bases from J, the gap between germline ends came to 9 bases. The CDR3 covers 14 residues. CDR3 region: CASSLAASNYEQYF. The CDR3 DNA is TGTGCCAGCAGCTTAGCCGCCTCTAACTACGAGCAGTACTTC.

In DNA form, the CDR3 reads TGTGCCAGTAGGACAGGAAACTATGGCTACACCTTC. Encoded protein: CASRTGNYGYTF. The rearrangement uses TRBV19 and TRBJ1-2; maybe TRBD1 (6 bases). CDR3 size: 12 residues. V was shortened by 6 bases and J by 2 bases, with 7 bases between the two germline ends. Germline lookup yields CDR1 LNHDA and CDR2 SQIVND (reference sequence).

The chain recombines TRBV4-1 with TRBJ2-7, with 9 positions matching TRBD1. The V gene end was trimmed by 1 base and the J gene end by 4 bases; junction bases not matched to a gene: 5. Germline loops: CDR1 MGHRA, CDR2 YSYEKL. This CDR3 is built from 15 residues. The CDR3 bases are TGCGCCAGCAGCCAAGGGAGACAGGGGGAGTACGAGCAGTACTTC. This gives the protein CASSQGRQGEYEQYF.

CDR3 coding DNA: TGTGCCAGCAGCCGGGGTGGCACCTCCTACAATGAGCAGTTCTTC. Amino acid sequence: CASSRGGTSYNEQFF. The rearrangement joins TRBV11-2 to TRBJ2-1; possible D gene TRBD2, 5 bases. The CDR3 totals 15 residues. CDR1 SGHAT and CDR2 FQNNGV come from the germline V gene. V lost 5 bases and J lost 0, with 11 bases in between.

This chain joins TRBV4-3 and TRBJ1-4; 7 nucleotides match TRBD1. Trimming at V came to 4 bases and at J to 7 bases, leaving 12 bases not matched to a gene. Germline V gene lookup returns CDR1 LGHNA and CDR2 YSLEER. The CDR3 runs to 16 residues. Here the CDR3 reads CASSREPGQHREKLFF. CDR3 coding DNA: TGCGCCAGCAGCCGTGAACCGGGACAGCATCGTGAAAAACTGTTTTTT.

The chain employs TRBV7-9 and TRBJ1-5; 7 positions agree with TRBD1. Germline V gives CDR1 SEHNR, CDR2 FQNEAQ (reference sequence). Trimming took 5 bases from V and 3 from J; bases not matched to a gene: 7. The CDR3 covers 15 residues. CDR3 nucleotide sequence: TGTGCCAGCAGCCCCCTGACAGGGCTCAATCAGCCCCAGCATTTT. It translates to CASSPLTGLNQPQHF.

V is TRBV29-1 and J is TRBJ1-2; D is ambiguous. The V gene lost 2 bases and the J gene lost 8 bases, with 3 bases spanning the gap. CDR1 is SQVTM, CDR2 ANQGSEA, per germline. The CDR3 runs 9 residues. In DNA, the CDR3 is TGCAGCGTTGAACTCGGCTACACCTTC. This encodes CSVELGYTF.

The chain uses TRBV3-1 (or the pseudogene TRBV3-2) and TRBJ1-1; D unclear. Trimming took 3 bases from V and 3 from J, leaving 17 bases between them. The CDR3 extends over 16 amino acids. The germline gives CDR1 LGHDT, CDR2 YNNKEL (reference sequence). CDR3 nucleotides: TGTGCCAGCAGCCAGATATTGCTCTCTAGGCACACTGAAGCTTTCTTT. This codes for CASSQILLSRHTEAFF.

The V call is TRBV7-8, the J call TRBJ1-5; D remains unclear. CDR1 SGHVS and CDR2 FQNEAQ come from the germline V gene. The CDR3 has 12 residues. V gave up 3 bases and J gave up 4 bases, with 4 bases separating them. CDR3 protein: CASSFLNQPQHF. The CDR3 DNA reads as TGTGCCAGCAGCTTCCTTAATCAGCCCCAGCATTTT.

The chain recombines TRBV5-1 with TRBJ2-5; a weak D match, TRBD2 (6 bases). Germline V CDR1 and CDR2: SGHRS, YFSETQ. Between the trimmed V and J ends, which lost 4 bases and 4 bases, there was a span of 11 bases. CDR3 length: 13 amino acids. The CDR3 bases are TGCGCCAGCAGCGGAGGGTTTGGAGAGACCCAGTACTTC. Residues: CASSGGFGETQYF. The whole variable domain, remainder taken from reference TRBV5-1 and TRBJ2-5, is KAGVTQTPRYLIKTRGQQVTLSCSPISGHRSVSWYQQTPGQGLQFLFEYFSETQRNKGNFPGRFSGRQFSNSRSEMNVSTLELGDSALYLCASSGGFGETQYFGPGTRLLVL.

In nucleotides, the CDR3 is TGTGCCAGCAGGACGGGACAGTTGGCCGACGAGCAGTACTTC. Encoded protein: CASRTGQLADEQYF. The genes are TRBV27 and TRBJ2-7, with 7 bases identical to TRBD1. V shed 6 bases and J 5 bases; nucleotides not matched to a gene: 10. The CDR3 is made up of 14 amino acids. CDR1 MNHEY and CDR2 SMNVEV come from the germline V gene (reference sequence).

The CDR3 bases are TGTGCCACCAGCAGACCCGGGACAGCTACTACCAAAAACATTCAGTACTTC. It specifies CATSRPGTATTKNIQYF. This sequence joins TRBV15 and TRBJ2-4; 7 bases map to TRBD1. From germline, CDR1 is LNHNV and CDR2 YYDKDF (reference sequence). CDR3 length: 17 amino acids. With V trimmed by 2 bases and J by 2 bases, 9 bases remained unmatched.

The chain combines TRBV5-1 with TRBJ2-7; 10 bases map to TRBD2. CDR3 length equals 17 residues. V gave up 3 bases and J gave up 0 bases; unmatched junction bases: 9. Germline V gene data show CDR1 as SGHRS and CDR2 as YFSETQ. This chain's CDR3 is CASSYDTSSGSSYEQYF. The CDR3 nucleotides read TGCGCCAGCAGCTACGATACCTCTAGCGGGAGCTCCTACGAGCAGTACTTC.

In DNA form, the CDR3 reads TGTGCCAGCAGAAGACTAGCTAACACCGGGGAGCTGTTTTTT. Amino acids: CASRRLANTGELFF. The J gene is TRBJ2-2, the V gene TRBV6-5; TRBD2 matches at 7 bases. Germline V gene sequence: CDR1 MNHEY, CDR2 SVGAGI. The CDR3 has 14 residues. V was clipped by 6 bases and J by 2 bases; unmatched bases: 3.